The 5 T cell receptor beta chains below all came from one sample that was sequenced in a study of cytotoxic CD8 clonotypes in ibrutinib-treated CLL (dated by TCRdb to the early 2020s). The label giving this sample's time point can be read as: 12 months on ibrutinib. Library preparation used the immunoSEQ multiplex PCR assay. TCRdb took over this immuneACCESS table, retaining in-frame rearrangements with V and J assigned. Such tables are incomplete; in checked studies, under half of the missing clones stem from an unresolved V gene, and the remainder is unexplained. For this sample there are nearly 85,000 clones; around 75% appear just once. Clones ranked in the top ten supply around 4.8% of the sample. Sequencing was performed on PBMCs, taken after 12 months of ibrutinib treatment. These receptors were obtained from a human donor with chronic lymphocytic leukemia.

Written as DNA, the CDR3 is TGTGCCAGCCACAGGGGACACCCCGGGGATGAGCAGTTCTTC. This translates into CASHRGHPGDEQFF. This chain uses TRBV6-5 with TRBJ2-1, with 7 bases aligning to TRBD1. With 8 bases clipped from V and 8 bases from J, the junction kept 12 bases outside the gene matches. Germline CDR1 MNHEY, CDR2 SVGAGI. This CDR3 region has 14 residues.

This clone occurred a few times. The J gene is TRBJ1-2, the V gene TRBV14; the D is unclear. CDR3 size: 13 residues. V gave up 0 bases and J gave up 5 bases, with 7 bases separating them. Germline-derived CDR1 and CDR2 are SGHDN and FVKESK. The CDR3 sequence: CASSQDRVYGYTF. The CDR3 nucleotides read TGTGCCAGCAGCCAAGATCGGGTATATGGCTACACCTTC.

The V gene is TRBV7-8, the J gene TRBJ2-3; 7 positions match TRBD1. The length of the CDR3 is 14 residues. The junction had 4 bases not matched to a gene; V was cut back by 1 base and J by 6 bases. Per germline, CDR1 SGHVS and CDR2 FQNEAQ. DNA of the CDR3: TGTGCCAGCAGCTTAGAAGGGGGCGCCGATACGCAGTATTTT. This encodes CASSLEGGADTQYF.

The V call is TRBV6-6, the J call TRBJ2-7; 8 nucleotides match TRBD1. There are 15 residues in the CDR3. CDR1 is MNHNY, CDR2 SVGAGI, per germline (reference sequence). V shed 7 bases, J shed 0 bases, and the junction held 8 bases outside the gene matches. The CDR3 sequence is CASTLQGGPSYEQYF. CDR3 bases: TGTGCCAGCACTCTACAGGGGGGTCCCTCCTACGAGCAGTACTTC.

The chain carries TRBV4-1 and TRBJ2-5; 9 nucleotides align to TRBD2. Germline loops: CDR1 MGHRA, CDR2 YSYEKL. V trimming: 0 bases; J trimming: 6 bases; junction bases outside the gene matches: 8. The length of the CDR3 is 16 residues. For the CDR3, the DNA is TGCGCCAGCAGCCAAGAGGGAGGGACTAGCCGGCAGACCCAGTACTTC. Residues: CASSQEGGTSRQTQYF.